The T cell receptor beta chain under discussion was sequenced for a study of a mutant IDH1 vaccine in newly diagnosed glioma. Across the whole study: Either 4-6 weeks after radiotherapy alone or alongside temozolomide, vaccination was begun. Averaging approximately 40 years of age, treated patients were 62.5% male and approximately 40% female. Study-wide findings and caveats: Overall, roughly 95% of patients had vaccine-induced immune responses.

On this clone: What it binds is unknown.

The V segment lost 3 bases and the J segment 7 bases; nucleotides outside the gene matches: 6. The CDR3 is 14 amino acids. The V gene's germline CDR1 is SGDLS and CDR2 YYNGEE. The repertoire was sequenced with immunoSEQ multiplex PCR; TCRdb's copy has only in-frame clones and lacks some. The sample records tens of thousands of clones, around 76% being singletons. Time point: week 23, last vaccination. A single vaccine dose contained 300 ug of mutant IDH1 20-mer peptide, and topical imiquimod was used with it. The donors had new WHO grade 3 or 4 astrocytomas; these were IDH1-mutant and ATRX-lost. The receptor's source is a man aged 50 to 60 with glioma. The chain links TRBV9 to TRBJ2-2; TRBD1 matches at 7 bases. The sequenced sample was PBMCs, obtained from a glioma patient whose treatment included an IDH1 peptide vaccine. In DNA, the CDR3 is TGTGCCAGCAGCGCAACAGGGGTTAACGGGGAGCTGTTTTTT. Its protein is CASSATGVNGELFF.